Listed here are 20 T cell receptor beta chains from one sample, sequenced in a study of T cells in Graves' hyperthyroidism and ophthalmopathy. The investigators amplified TCR beta CDR3 regions from RNA transcripts. The TCR CDR3 was amplified in a first-round RT-PCR using the HTBI primer set. MiXCR, run by TCRdb on the multiplex PCR reads, gives a single entry per CDR3 protein. The sample contains around 620,000 distinct CDR3 sequences, 12% to 15% of which appear only once. The material sequenced was blood. The receptors here all came from a woman aged 18-29 years with Graves' ophthalmopathy.

In this sample, this clonotype turned up many times. V is TRBV20-1 and J is TRBJ2-5; no definite D call. Germline CDR1 and CDR2: DFQATT and SNEGSKA (reference sequence). CDR3 length equals 12 residues. Trimming stripped 2 bases from V and 3 bases from J, with 7 bases between. CDR3 protein: CSARYEEETQYF. CDR3 nucleotides: TGCAGTGCTAGATACGAAGAAGAGACCCAGTACTTC.

This clonotype was seen repeatedly, ten times or more. The chain employs TRBV11-1 and TRBJ2-1; tentatively, D is TRBD1 (8 bases). The CDR3 extends over 15 amino acids. V lost 8 bases and J lost 4, with 18 bases in between. CDR1 is SGHAT, CDR2 FQDESV, per germline (reference sequence). This CDR3 is CASETGGRGYNEQFF. DNA of the CDR3: TGTGCCAGCGAAACAGGGGGGAGGGGTTACAATGAGCAGTTCTTC.

This clonotype was seen repeatedly, ten times or more. The gene calls are TRBV7-3 and TRBJ1-6; D perhaps matches TRBD1 (5 bases). Germline V CDR1 and CDR2: SGHTA, FQGTGA. Deletions cut 1 base from V and 8 bases from J, with 12 bases between. The CDR3 runs 15 residues. In DNA, the CDR3 is TGTGCCAGCAGCTTAAATGGGGGTAGGGATTCACCCCTCCACTTT. Its protein is CASSLNGGRDSPLHF.

This clonotype was detected ten times or more. V and J are TRBV7-8 and TRBJ2-7; 10 bases fit TRBD1. The V gene end was trimmed by 5 bases and the J gene end by 5 bases; junction bases not matched to a gene: 9. Germline assignment: CDR1 SGHVS and CDR2 FQNEAQ. The CDR3 length is 15 residues. CDR3 amino acids: CASSKATGGEDEQYF. The CDR3 nucleotides read TGTGCCAGCAGCAAAGCGACAGGGGGCGAAGACGAGCAGTACTTC.

This clonotype has ten or more counts. The chain links TRBV6-5 to TRBJ2-7; the D gene is possibly TRBD2 (6 bases). Trimming took 0 bases from V and 0 from J, leaving 15 bases between them. This CDR3 comprises 17 residues. The germline V gene encodes CDR1 MNHEY and CDR2 SVGAGI. CDR3 amino acids: CASSYSDWGVSSYEQYF. CDR3 bases: TGTGCCAGCAGTTACTCGGACTGGGGGGTTAGCTCCTACGAGCAGTACTTC.

The chain combines TRBV24-1 with TRBJ1-5, with D hard to call. V gave up 2 bases and J gave up 4 bases, with 5 bases separating them. The length of the CDR3 is 13 residues. Germline CDR1 is KGHDR and CDR2 is SFDVKD. The CDR3 region has the DNA TGTGCCACCAGTGATTCAAATAATCAGCCCCAGCATTTT. This translates into CATSDSNNQPQHF.

This clonotype was observed a few times. This chain uses TRBV9 with TRBJ1-1, with D possibly matching TRBD1 (6 bases). V was shortened by 0 bases and J by 10 bases, with 16 bases between the two germline ends. This CDR3 has 14 amino acids. Per germline, CDR1 SGDLS and CDR2 YYNGEE. CDR3 bases: TGTGCCAGCAGCGTAGGGCAGCTCGAACAGGGAGCTTTCTTT. It is translated as CASSVGQLEQGAFF.

This clonotype was seen ten or more times. The chain links TRBV12-3 or TRBV12-4 to TRBJ2-1; D unclear. CDR3 length equals 11 residues. Trimming removed 4 bases from V and 10 bases from J, with 8 bases in between. The CDR3 sequence: CASSSGREQFF. CDR3 in DNA: TGTGCCAGCAGTTCGGGTCGCGAGCAGTTCTTC.

This clonotype was recorded many times. The CDR3 spells CASSVAAGETQYF. The CDR3 coding sequence is TGTGCCAGCAGCGTAGCTGCCGGAGAGACCCAGTACTTC. The rearrangement joins TRBV9 to TRBJ2-5; D gene ambiguous. The CDR3 extends over 13 amino acids. Germline-derived CDR1 and CDR2 are SGDLS and YYNGEE. V was clipped by 0 bases and J by 4 bases, with 7 bases between them.

This clonotype was counted ten times or more. V is TRBV12-3 or TRBV12-4 and J is TRBJ2-3; 8 bases agree with TRBD2. The trim removed 7 bases at V and 0 bases at J, leaving 3 bases unmatched. The CDR3 covers 14 residues. In DNA, the CDR3 is TGTGCCAGCAATAGCGGGGCTAGCACAGATACGCAGTATTTT. Its protein is CASNSGASTDTQYF.

This clonotype was recorded at least ten times. The chain employs TRBV6-2 or TRBV6-3 and TRBJ1-5; the D gene is possibly TRBD1 (6 bases). The V gene's germline CDR1 is MNHEY and CDR2 SVGEGT. This CDR3 region has 17 residues. Trimming removed 4 bases from V and 0 bases from J, with 16 bases in between. DNA for the CDR3: TGTGCCAGCAGTTCCCCGGACAGATACTATAGCAATCAGCCCCAGCATTTT. The encoded protein is CASSSPDRYYSNQPQHF.

This clonotype was picked up many times. V gene TRBV12-3 or TRBV12-4 combines with J gene TRBJ2-3, with 8 bases aligning to TRBD2. J lost 2 bases, V lost 1 base, and 8 bases had no gene match. This CDR3 is built from 17 residues. The chain's CDR3 is CASSLVVAGPLTDTQYF. CDR3 bases: TGTGCCAGCAGTTTAGTGGTAGCGGGACCTCTCACAGATACGCAGTATTTT.

This clonotype was recorded many times. V gene TRBV7-9 combines with J gene TRBJ2-1, with no clear D. The CDR3 has 13 residues. Looked up from germline, CDR1 is SEHNR and CDR2 is FQNEAQ (reference sequence). V lost 3 bases to trimming and J lost 5 bases, with 8 bases between them. This CDR3 reads CASSFRMDNEQFF. The CDR3 DNA sequence: TGTGCCAGCAGCTTTCGGATGGACAATGAGCAGTTCTTC.

The genes are TRBV5-8 and TRBJ2-3; the D gene is possibly TRBD1 (7 bases). CDR1 is SGHTS, CDR2 YDEGEE, per germline. CDR3 length: 17 amino acids. Trimming stripped 1 base from V and 4 bases from J, with 19 bases between. The CDR3 is CASSLLGGTAEPDTQYF. CDR3 DNA sequence: TGTGCCAGCAGCTTGCTAGGCGGGACAGCCGAACCAGATACGCAGTATTTT.

This clonotype was picked up many times. The V gene is TRBV20-1, the J gene TRBJ2-7; D not resolved. Germline V lookup: CDR1 DFQATT, CDR2 SNEGSKA (reference sequence). This CDR3 has 13 residues. Trimming removed 0 bases from V and 3 bases from J, with 9 bases in between. The CDR3, as DNA: TGCAGTGCTAGAGACGAGGACGTCTACGAGCAGTACTTC. It specifies CSARDEDVYEQYF.

Ten or more counts support this clonotype. This rearrangement joins TRBV20-1 to TRBJ2-7; D may be TRBD1 or TRBD2 (7 bases each). CDR1 DFQATT and CDR2 SNEGSKA come from the germline V gene (reference sequence). CDR3 length equals 14 residues. V lost 0 bases and J 4 bases, leaving 13 bases between the germline ends. The DNA for the CDR3 is TGCAGTGCTAGAGATGCAGGGGGGGCATACGAGCAGTACTTC. It codes for CSARDAGGAYEQYF.

This clonotype was detected ten times or more. This chain connects TRBV7-9 to TRBJ2-5, with 7 positions matching TRBD2. The CDR3 has 15 amino acids. In germline, CDR1 is SEHNR, CDR2 FQNEAQ (reference sequence). J gave up 3 bases and V 2 bases, and 6 bases lay outside the gene matches. The CDR3 reads CASSLSGGSKETQYF. CDR3 bases: TGTGCCAGCAGCTTAAGTGGCGGGAGTAAAGAGACCCAGTACTTC. Complete variable domain (other parts from reference TRBV7-9 and TRBJ2-5): DTGVSQNPRHKITKRGQNVTFRCDPISEHNRLYWYRQTLGQGPEFLTYFQNEAQLEKSRLLSDRFSAERPKGSFSTLEIQRTEQGDSAMYLCASSLSGGSKETQYFGPGTRLLVL.

This clonotype was detected ten times or more. V and J are TRBV7-3 and TRBJ1-1, with D perhaps matching TRBD1 (6 bases). CDR3 size: 14 residues. V was shortened by 1 base and J by 1 base, with 7 bases between the two germline ends. Germline V gives CDR1 SGHTA, CDR2 FQGTGA. The CDR3 sequence: CASSLNRANTEAFF. DNA of the CDR3: TGTGCCAGCAGCTTAAACAGGGCGAACACTGAAGCTTTCTTT. The full variable domain, its missing parts supplied by reference TRBV7-3 and TRBJ1-1, is GAGVSQTPSNKVTEKGKYVELRCDPISGHTALYWYRQSLGQGPEFLIYFQGTGAADDSGLPNDRFFAVRPEGSVSTLKIQRTERGDSAVYLCASSLNRANTEAFFGQGTRLTVV.

This clonotype was observed many times. The chain joins TRBV7-8 to TRBJ1-1; D is unresolved. Looked up from germline, CDR1 is SGHVS and CDR2 is FQNEAQ. The length of the CDR3 is 13 residues. V was shortened by 1 base and J by 9 bases, with 12 bases between the two germline ends. As DNA, the CDR3 is TGTGCCAGCAGCTTAGTCGGGTATACCCAAGCTTTCTTT. Amino acids: CASSLVGYTQAFF.

This clonotype has a count of ten or more. This chain uses TRBV7-2 with TRBJ2-7; weak D call: TRBD1 (6 bases). From germline, CDR1 is SGHTA and CDR2 FQGNSA. CDR3 length equals 14 residues. The V and J ends lost 5 bases and 1 base respectively, with 12 bases between them. The CDR3 coding sequence is TGTGCCAGCAGCCGAGGGGGTGTTTCCTACGAGCAGTACTTC. Amino acid sequence: CASSRGGVSYEQYF.